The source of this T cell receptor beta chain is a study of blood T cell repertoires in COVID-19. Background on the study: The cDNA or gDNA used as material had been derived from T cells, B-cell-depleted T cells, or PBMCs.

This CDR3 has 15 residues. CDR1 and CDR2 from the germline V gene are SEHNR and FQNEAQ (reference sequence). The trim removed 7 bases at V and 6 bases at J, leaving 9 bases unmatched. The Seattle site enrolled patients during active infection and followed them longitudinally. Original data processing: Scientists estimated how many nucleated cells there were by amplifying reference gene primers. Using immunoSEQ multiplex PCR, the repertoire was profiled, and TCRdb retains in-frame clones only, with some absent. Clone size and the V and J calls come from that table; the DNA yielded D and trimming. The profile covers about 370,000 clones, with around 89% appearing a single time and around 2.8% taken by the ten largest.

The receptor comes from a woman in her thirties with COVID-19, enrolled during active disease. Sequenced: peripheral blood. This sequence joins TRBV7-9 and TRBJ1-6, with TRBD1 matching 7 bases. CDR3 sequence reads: CASTTDRPFNSPLHF. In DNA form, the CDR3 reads TGTGCCAGCACCACGGACAGGCCCTTTAATTCACCCCTCCACTTT.